This T cell receptor (beta chain) is from a study of T cell responses to AZD1222 COVID-19 vaccine. Study information: Analysis merged second doses at about 4 or about 12 weeks.

Notes on the study in general: Vaccination with two AZD1222 doses was followed by a rise in Spike-specific TCR breadth and depth. Females made up more of the donors, who were largely white British, and clonal diversity may have come out too low. Targeting of unmutated variant regions was reportedly seen in nearly half of spike-specific TCRs.

TCRdb keeps only in-frame clones here, not all; method: immunoSEQ multiplex PCR. This table holds some 150,000 clones, approximately 89% found once. Trimming at V came to 7 bases and at J to 8 bases, leaving 16 bases not matched to a gene. Germline V CDR1 and CDR2: SGHTA, FQGNSA. The CDR3 has 16 residues. As concerns this clone: Its antigen is unknown.

The chain links TRBV7-2 to TRBJ2-1, with 8 bases that match TRBD2. The sequencing used peripheral blood, collected on day 0 of AZD1222 vaccination. The sequence was obtained from an adult in good health. CDR3 in amino acids: CASTQGGLGLLDEQFF. CDR3 DNA sequence: TGTGCCAGCACCCAAGGGGGACTAGGACTCTTAGATGAGCAGTTCTTC.